This entry concerns a single TCR beta chain. In the original analysis: Amplified reference gene primers provided the basis for estimating nucleated cell counts. The protocol was immunoSEQ multiplex PCR, while the TCRdb copy is restricted to in-frame clones and leaves out a portion. V, J and clone size are those of that table, while D and trimming were read from the DNA. The sample shows under 200,000 clones, 80% to 90% of them seen only once. The record originates from a study of blood T cell repertoires in COVID-19. The CDR3 length is 15 residues. Germline CDR1 MDHEN, CDR2 SYDVKM. Trimming left V 5 bases short and J 7 bases short, with 20 bases between.

Source material: PBMCs or T cells enriched from blood (not recorded which). The origin of this receptor is a woman aged 45-60 years in a cohort exposed to, infected with or recovered from COVID-19 (not recorded which). The chain recombines TRBV28 with TRBJ1-1, with a weak D call TRBD1 (6 bases). The CDR3 bases are TGTGCCAGCAGTGCGGCGGGGGGGCCTACCTATGAAGCTTTCTTT. This translates into CASSAAGGPTYEAFF.